This T cell receptor (beta chain) was retrieved from a study of blood T cell repertoires in COVID-19. The wider study: Material from acute and convalescent COVID-19 was sourced from the United States, Italy and Spain. PBMCs, B-cell-depleted T cells, or T cells were the source of the cDNA or gDNA that made up the material.

Per the authors' pipeline: Using reference gene primer amplification, nucleated cell counts were estimated. The table came from immunoSEQ multiplex PCR; TCRdb's copy has only in-frame clones and leaves some out. D and trimming were read from the DNA, whereas the V and J calls and clone size are those reported in that table. Here the sample spans 130,000 to 150,000 clones, approximately 88% being singletons. This CDR3 comprises 15 residues. The V and J ends lost 4 bases and 7 bases, in that order; junction bases with no gene match: 12. Germline CDR1 is SGHNT and CDR2 is YYREEE (reference sequence). The receptor's source is a woman between 50 and 59 years old with acute or convalescent COVID-19. The J gene is TRBJ2-3, the V gene TRBV5-4; 7 positions match TRBD2. The source material was peripheral blood. In nucleotides, the CDR3 is TGTGCCAGCAGCCCGCTGGCTAGCGGCCTCAATACGCAGTATTTT. Encoded protein: CASSPLASGLNTQYF. The complete variable domain, with remaining parts taken from reference TRBV5-4 and TRBJ2-3, reads ETGVTQSPTHLIKTRGQQVTLRCSSQSGHNTVSWYQQALGQGPQFIFQYYREEENGRGNFPPRFSGLQFPNYSSELNVNALELDDSALYLCASSPLASGLNTQYFGPGTRLTVL.